The 3 T cell receptor beta chains reported below all come from one sample, sequenced in a study of blood T cell repertoires in COVID-19. Profiled with immunoSEQ multiplex PCR; TCRdb holds only in-frame clones, not every one. The data contain just under 300,000 clones, about 87% of them singletons. Sample: peripheral blood. These TCRs come from a man between 65 and 79 years old with acute or convalescent COVID-19.

The chain uses TRBV6-6 and TRBJ2-1; 10 nucleotides match TRBD1. The CDR3 extends over 15 amino acids. The V gene end was trimmed by 6 bases and the J gene end by 8 bases; junction bases not matched to a gene: 10. Germline CDR1 is MNHNY and CDR2 is SVGAGI (reference sequence). The CDR3 loop reads CASRTGTGDDHEQFF. The CDR3 region has the DNA TGTGCCAGCAGAACCGGGACAGGGGATGATCATGAGCAGTTCTTC.

This clone has a handful of counts. V usage is TRBV19 and J usage is TRBJ1-5, with TRBD1 as a possible D gene (5 bases). The germline CDR1 and CDR2 sequences are LNHDA and SQIVND (reference sequence). The CDR3 length is 14 residues. V lost 5 bases and J lost 4, with 12 bases in between. The CDR3 DNA is TGTGCCAGTAGTCCGGCGACAGCGAATCAGCCCCAGCATTTT. As protein: CASSPATANQPQHF.

This chain links TRBV18 with TRBJ1-2; D is perhaps TRBD1 (6 bases). The ends were cut back, 4 bases at V and 2 bases at J, with 14 bases in the middle. The germline gives CDR1 KGHSH, CDR2 LQKENI. CDR3 length: 15 residues. CDR3 sequence: CASSLRTQGNYGYTF. The CDR3 bases are TGTGCCAGCTCACTACGTACCCAGGGGAACTATGGCTACACCTTC.